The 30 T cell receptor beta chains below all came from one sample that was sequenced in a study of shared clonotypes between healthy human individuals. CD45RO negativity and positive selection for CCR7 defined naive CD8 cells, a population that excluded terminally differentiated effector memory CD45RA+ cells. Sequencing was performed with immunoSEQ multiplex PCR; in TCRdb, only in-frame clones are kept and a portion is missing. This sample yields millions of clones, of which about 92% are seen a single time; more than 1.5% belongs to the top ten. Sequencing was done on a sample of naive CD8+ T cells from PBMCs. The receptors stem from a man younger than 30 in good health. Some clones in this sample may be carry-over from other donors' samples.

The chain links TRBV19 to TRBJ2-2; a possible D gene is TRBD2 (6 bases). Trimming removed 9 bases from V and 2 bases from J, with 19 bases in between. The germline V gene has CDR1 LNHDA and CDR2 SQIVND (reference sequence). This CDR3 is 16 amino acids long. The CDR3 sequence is CASQYFSGANTGELFF. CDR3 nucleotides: TGTGCCAGCCAGTATTTTTCGGGAGCTAACACCGGGGAGCTGTTTTTT.

CDR3 residues: CASSFIGGPSAIYEQYF. CDR3 sequence (DNA): TGTGCCAGCAGTTTTATCGGTGGGCCTAGCGCCATCTACGAGCAGTACTTC. The J gene is TRBJ2-7, the V gene TRBV28; perhaps TRBD2 as D (6 bases). The CDR3 has 17 residues. Trimming shortened V by 3 bases and J by 3 bases, and 21 bases separated the two germline ends. The V gene's germline CDR1 is MDHEN and CDR2 SYDVKM.

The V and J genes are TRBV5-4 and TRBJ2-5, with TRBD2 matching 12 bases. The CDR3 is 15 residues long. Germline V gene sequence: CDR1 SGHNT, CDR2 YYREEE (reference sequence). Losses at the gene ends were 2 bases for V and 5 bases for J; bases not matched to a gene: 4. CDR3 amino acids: CASSFLAGGPETQYF. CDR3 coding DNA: TGTGCCAGCAGCTTTCTAGCGGGAGGGCCGGAGACCCAGTACTTC.

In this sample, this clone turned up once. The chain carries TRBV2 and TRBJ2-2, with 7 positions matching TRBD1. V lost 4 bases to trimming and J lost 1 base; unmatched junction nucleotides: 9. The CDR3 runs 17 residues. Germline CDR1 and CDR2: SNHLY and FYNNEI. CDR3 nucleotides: TGTGCCAGCAGTGGCCGGGACAGCGTTTTGAACACCGGGGAGCTGTTTTTT. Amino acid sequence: CASSGRDSVLNTGELFF. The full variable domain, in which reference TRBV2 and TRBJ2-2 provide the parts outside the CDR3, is EPEVTQTPSHQVTQMGQEVILRCVPISNHLYFYWYRQILGQKVEFLVSFYNNEISEKSEIFDDQFSVERPDGSNFTLKIRSTKLEDSAMYFCASSGRDSVLNTGELFFGEGSRLTVL.

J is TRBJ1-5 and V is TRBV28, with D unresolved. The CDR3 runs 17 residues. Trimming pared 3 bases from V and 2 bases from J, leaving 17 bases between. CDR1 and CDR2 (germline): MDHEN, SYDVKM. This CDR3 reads CASSLRSISGGNQPQHF. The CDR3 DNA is TGTGCCAGCAGTTTGCGGTCCATATCCGGAGGCAATCAGCCCCAGCATTTT.

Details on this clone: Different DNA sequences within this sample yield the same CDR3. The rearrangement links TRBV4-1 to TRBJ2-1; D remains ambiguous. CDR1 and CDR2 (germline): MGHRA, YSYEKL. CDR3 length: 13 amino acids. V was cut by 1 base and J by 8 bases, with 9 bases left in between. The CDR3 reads CASSQVGSDEQFF. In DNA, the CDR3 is TGCGCCAGCAGCCAAGTAGGAAGCGATGAGCAGTTCTTC.

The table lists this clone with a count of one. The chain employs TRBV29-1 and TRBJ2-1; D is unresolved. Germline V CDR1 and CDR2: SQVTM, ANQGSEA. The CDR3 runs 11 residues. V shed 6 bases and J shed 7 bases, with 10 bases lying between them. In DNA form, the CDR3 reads TGCAGCGTCACGACCGGGAATGAGCAGTTCTTC. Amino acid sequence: CSVTTGNEQFF.

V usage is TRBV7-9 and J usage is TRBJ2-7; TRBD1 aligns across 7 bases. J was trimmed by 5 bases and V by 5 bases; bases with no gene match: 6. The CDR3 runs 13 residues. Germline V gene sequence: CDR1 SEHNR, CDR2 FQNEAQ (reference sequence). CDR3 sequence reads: CASSATGVHEQYF. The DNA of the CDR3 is TGTGCCAGCAGCGCTACAGGGGTTCACGAGCAGTACTTC.

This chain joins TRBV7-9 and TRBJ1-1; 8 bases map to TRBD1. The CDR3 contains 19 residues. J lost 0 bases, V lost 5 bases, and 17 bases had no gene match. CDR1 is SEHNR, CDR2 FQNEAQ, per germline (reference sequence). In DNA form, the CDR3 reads TGTGCCAGCAGCACCACATTGGACAGGGTGGGTAGGATGAACACTGAAGCTTTCTTT. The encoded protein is CASSTTLDRVGRMNTEAFF.

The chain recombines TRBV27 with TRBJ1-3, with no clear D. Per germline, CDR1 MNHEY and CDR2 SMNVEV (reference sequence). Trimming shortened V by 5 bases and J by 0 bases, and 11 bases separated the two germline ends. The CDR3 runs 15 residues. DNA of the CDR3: TGTGCCAGCAGTGCCACTTGGGGCTCTGGAAACACCATATATTTT. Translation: CASSATWGSGNTIYF.

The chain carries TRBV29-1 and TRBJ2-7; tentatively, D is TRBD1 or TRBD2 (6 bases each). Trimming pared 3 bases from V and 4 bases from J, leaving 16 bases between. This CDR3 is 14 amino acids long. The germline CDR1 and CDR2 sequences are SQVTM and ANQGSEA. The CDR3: CSVETTGASYEQYF. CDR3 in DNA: TGCAGCGTTGAGACCACGGGGGCGTCTTACGAGCAGTACTTC.

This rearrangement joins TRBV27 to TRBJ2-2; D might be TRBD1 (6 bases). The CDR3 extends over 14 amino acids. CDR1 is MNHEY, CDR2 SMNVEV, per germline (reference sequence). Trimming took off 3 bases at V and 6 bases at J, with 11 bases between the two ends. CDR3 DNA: TGTGCCAGCAGTTTCGCCAGGGGATCCGGGGAGCTGTTTTTT. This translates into CASSFARGSGELFF.

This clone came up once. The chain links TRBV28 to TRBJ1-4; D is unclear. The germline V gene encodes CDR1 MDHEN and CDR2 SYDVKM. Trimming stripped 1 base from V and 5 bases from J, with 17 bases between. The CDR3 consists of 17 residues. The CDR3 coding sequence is TGTGCCAGCAGTTTATCCCTGACCAACCTCGCGAATGAAAAACTGTTTTTT. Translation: CASSLSLTNLANEKLFF.

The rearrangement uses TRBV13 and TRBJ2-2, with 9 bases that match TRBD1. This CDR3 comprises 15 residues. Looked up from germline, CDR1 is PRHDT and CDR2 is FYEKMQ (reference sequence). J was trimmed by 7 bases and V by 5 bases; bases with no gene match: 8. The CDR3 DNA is TGTGCCAGCAGCCTCGGGACAGGGAGTCACGGGGAGCTGTTTTTT. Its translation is CASSLGTGSHGELFF. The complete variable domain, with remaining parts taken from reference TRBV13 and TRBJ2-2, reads AAGVIQSPRHLIKEKRETATLKCYPIPRHDTVYWYQQGPGQDPQFLISFYEKMQSDKGSIPDRFSAQQFSDYHSELNMSSLELGDSALYFCASSLGTGSHGELFFGEGSRLTVL.

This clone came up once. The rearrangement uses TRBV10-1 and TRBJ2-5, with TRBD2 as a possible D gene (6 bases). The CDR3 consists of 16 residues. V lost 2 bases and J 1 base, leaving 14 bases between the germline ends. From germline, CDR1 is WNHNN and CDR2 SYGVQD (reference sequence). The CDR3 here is CASSEGFGGTQETQYF. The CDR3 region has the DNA TGCGCCAGCAGTGAGGGGTTCGGGGGAACCCAAGAGACCCAGTACTTC.

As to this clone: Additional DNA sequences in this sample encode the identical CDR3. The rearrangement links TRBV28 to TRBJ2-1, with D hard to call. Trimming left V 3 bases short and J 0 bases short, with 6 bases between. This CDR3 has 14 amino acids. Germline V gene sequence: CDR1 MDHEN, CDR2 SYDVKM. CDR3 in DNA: TGTGCCAGCAGTTTGGGCAGCTCCTACAATGAGCAGTTCTTC. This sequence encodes CASSLGSSYNEQFF.

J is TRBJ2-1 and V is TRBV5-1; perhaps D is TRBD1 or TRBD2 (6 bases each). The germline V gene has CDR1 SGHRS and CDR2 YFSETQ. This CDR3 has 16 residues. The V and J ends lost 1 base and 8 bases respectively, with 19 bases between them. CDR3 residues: CASSLYSAQRGDEQFF. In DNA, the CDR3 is TGCGCCAGCAGCTTGTACTCGGCTCAAAGGGGGGATGAGCAGTTCTTC.

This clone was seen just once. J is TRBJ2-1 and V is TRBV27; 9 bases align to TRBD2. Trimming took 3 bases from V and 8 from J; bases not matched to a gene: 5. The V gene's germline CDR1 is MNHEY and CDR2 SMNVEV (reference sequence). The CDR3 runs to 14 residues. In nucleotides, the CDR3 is TGTGCCAGCAGTTTGGGCGGGAGGGCCGATGAGCAGTTCTTC. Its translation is CASSLGGRADEQFF.

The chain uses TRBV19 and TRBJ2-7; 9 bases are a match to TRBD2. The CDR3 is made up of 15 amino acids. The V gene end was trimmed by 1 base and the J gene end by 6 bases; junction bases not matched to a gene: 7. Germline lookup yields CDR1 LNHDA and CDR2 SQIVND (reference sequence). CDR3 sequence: CASSIAGTSTPEQYF. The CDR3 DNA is TGTGCCAGTAGTATAGCAGGGACTAGCACGCCCGAGCAGTACTTC.

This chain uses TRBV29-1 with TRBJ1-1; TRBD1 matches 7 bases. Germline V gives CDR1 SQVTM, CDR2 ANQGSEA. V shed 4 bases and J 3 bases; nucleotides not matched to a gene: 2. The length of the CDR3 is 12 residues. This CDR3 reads CSVVQGYTEAFF. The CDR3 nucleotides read TGCAGCGTTGTACAGGGGTACACTGAAGCTTTCTTT.

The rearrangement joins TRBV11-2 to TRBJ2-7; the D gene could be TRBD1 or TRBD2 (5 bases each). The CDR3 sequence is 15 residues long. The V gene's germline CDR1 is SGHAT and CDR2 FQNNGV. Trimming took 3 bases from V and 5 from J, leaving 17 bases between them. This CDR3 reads CASSFPWGTGDEQYF. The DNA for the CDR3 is TGTGCCAGCAGCTTTCCCTGGGGGACGGGCGACGAGCAGTACTTC.

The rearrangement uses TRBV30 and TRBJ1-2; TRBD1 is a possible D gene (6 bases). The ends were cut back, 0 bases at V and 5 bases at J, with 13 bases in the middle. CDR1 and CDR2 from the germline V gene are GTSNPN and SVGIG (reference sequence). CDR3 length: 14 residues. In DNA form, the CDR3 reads TGTGCCTGGAGTGTCACAGGGTTCCTTTATGGCTACACCTTC. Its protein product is CAWSVTGFLYGYTF.

The DNA of the CDR3 is TGTGCCAGCAGTTTATACAGGGGTACTGGGGAGCAGTACTTC. Amino acid sequence: CASSLYRGTGEQYF. V usage is TRBV27 and J usage is TRBJ2-7; 7 nucleotides match TRBD1. The CDR3 spans 14 residues. Unmatched junction bases numbered 7, after V lost 1 base and J lost 7 bases. Germline V gene data show CDR1 as MNHEY and CDR2 as SMNVEV (reference sequence).

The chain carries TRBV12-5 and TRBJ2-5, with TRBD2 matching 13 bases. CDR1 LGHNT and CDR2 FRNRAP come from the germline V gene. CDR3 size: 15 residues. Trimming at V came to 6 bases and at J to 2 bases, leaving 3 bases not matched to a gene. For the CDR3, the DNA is TGTGCTAGTGGCCAGACTAGCGGGAGGCAAGAGACCCAGTACTTC. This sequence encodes CASGQTSGRQETQYF.

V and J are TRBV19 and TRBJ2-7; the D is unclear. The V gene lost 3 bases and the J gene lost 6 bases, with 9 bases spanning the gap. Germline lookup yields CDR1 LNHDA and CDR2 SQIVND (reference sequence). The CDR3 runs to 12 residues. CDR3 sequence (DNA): TGTGCCAGTAGTATGTTCGGTAGCGAGCAGTACTTC. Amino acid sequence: CASSMFGSEQYF. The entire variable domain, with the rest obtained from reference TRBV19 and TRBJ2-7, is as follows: DGGITQSPKYLFRKEGQNVTLSCEQNLNHDAMYWYRQDPGQGLRLIYYSQIVNDFQKGDIAEGYSVSREKKESFPLTVTSAQKNPTAFYLCASSMFGSEQYFGPGTRLTVT.

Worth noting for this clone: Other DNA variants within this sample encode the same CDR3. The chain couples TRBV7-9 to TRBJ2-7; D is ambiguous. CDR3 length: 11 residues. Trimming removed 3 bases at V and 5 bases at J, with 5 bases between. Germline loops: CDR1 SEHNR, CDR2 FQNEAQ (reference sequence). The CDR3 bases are TGTGCCAGCAGCTTGGGAAACGAGCAGTACTTC. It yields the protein CASSLGNEQYF.

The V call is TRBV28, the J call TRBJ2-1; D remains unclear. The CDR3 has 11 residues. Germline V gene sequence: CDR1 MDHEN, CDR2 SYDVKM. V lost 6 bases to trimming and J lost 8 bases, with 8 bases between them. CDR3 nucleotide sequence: TGTGCCAGCAGCTACAAGGATGAGCAGTTCTTC. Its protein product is CASSYKDEQFF.

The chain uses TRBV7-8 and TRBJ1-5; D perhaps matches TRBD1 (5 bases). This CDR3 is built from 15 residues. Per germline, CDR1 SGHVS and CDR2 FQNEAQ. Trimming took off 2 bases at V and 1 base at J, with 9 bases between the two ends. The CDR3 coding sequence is TGTGCCAGCAGCTTAAGGGACGGGAGCAATCAGCCCCAGCATTTT. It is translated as CASSLRDGSNQPQHF.

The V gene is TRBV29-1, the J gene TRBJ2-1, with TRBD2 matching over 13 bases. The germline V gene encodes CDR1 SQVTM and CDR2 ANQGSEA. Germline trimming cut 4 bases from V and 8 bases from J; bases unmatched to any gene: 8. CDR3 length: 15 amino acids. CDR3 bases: TGCAGCGTTGCCAGGACTAGCGGGAGTTCGGATGAGCAGTTCTTC. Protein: CSVARTSGSSDEQFF.

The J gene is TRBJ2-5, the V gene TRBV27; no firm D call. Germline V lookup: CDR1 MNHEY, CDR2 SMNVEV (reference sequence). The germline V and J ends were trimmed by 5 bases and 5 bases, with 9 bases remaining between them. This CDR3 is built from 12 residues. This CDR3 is CASSLLCETQYF. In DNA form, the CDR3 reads TGTGCCAGCAGTCTACTCTGTGAGACCCAGTACTTC.